The rows below give T cell receptor beta chains drawn from one sample of a study of CD8 T cells in Susac syndrome. In TCRdb, the immunoSEQ multiplex PCR reads were re-called with MiXCR into one record per CDR3 protein. The profile shows about 300,000 distinct CDR3 sequences, about 91% of them singletons. The specimen was CD4+ T cells from PBMCs. The origin of the receptors is a human donor with multiple sclerosis. The CDR3 runs from the conserved cysteine through the conserved F or W. The D gene is left open where the match is weak. Size values are once, few and many counts, or a class for expanded clones, and some rows have none.

v_gene: TRBV7-2
d_gene: TRBD2
j_gene: TRBJ2-2
abundance: -
CDR3nt: TGTGCCAGCAGCTTAGGGGCTACTAGCGACACCGGGGAGCTGTTTTTT
CDR3aa: CASSLGATSDTGELFF

v_gene: TRBV18
d_gene: -
j_gene: TRBJ2-3
abundance: -
CDR3nt: TGTGCCAGCTCACCAAACGGAGGTCGTGAGAGGTCTCCAGATACGCAGTATTTT
CDR3aa: CASSPNGGRERSPDTQYF

v_gene: TRBV4-3
d_gene: -
j_gene: TRBJ1-1
abundance: -
CDR3nt: TGCGCCAGCAGCCAAGTATACACTAACACTGAAGCTTTCTTT
CDR3aa: CASSQVYTNTEAFF

v_gene: TRBV29-1
d_gene: -
j_gene: TRBJ1-1
abundance: -
CDR3nt: TGCAGCGTCTGTTCGGGTGGGAACACTGAAGCTTTCTTT
CDR3aa: CSVCSGGNTEAFF

v_gene: TRBV20-1
d_gene: -
j_gene: TRBJ2-7
abundance: -
CDR3nt: TGCAGTGCCCGGAGGGGCCATATCTACGAGCAGTACTTC
CDR3aa: CSARRGHIYEQYF

v_gene: TRBV24-1
d_gene: -
j_gene: TRBJ2-3
abundance: -
CDR3nt: TGTGCCACCAGTGATACCCAATCCGGCACAGATACGCAGTATTTT
CDR3aa: CATSDTQSGTDTQYF

v_gene: TRBV28
d_gene: TRBD1
j_gene: TRBJ1-5
abundance: -
CDR3nt: TGTGCCAGCTGGTCCCGACAGGGGTGGAATCAGCCCCAGCATTTT
CDR3aa: CASWSRQGWNQPQHF

v_gene: TRBV23-1
d_gene: TRBD2
j_gene: TRBJ2-7
abundance: -
CDR3nt: TGCGCCAGTACGGGACTAGCGGACTACGAGCAGTACTTC
CDR3aa: CASTGLADYEQYF

v_gene: TRBV2
d_gene: -
j_gene: TRBJ2-2
abundance: -
CDR3nt: TGTGCCGACTCTGTCGGACAACTCACCGGGGAGCTGTTTTTT
CDR3aa: CADSVGQLTGELFF

v_gene: TRBV7-3
d_gene: TRBD2
j_gene: TRBJ2-5
abundance: -
CDR3nt: TGTGCCAGCAGCCCGCGGACTAGCGGGACAGAGACCCAGTACTTC
CDR3aa: CASSPRTSGTETQYF

v_gene: TRBV29-1
d_gene: -
j_gene: TRBJ2-7
abundance: once
CDR3nt: TGCAGCGTATCGAGCGCGGGGAATAACGAGCAGTACTTC
CDR3aa: CSVSSAGNNEQYF

v_gene: TRBV19
d_gene: -
j_gene: TRBJ1-5
abundance: -
CDR3nt: TGTGCCAGTAGTAGTGGGAGGAACCCCCAGCATTTT
CDR3aa: CASSSGRNPQHF

v_gene: TRBV6-5
d_gene: -
j_gene: TRBJ2-1
abundance: -
CDR3nt: TGTGCCAGCAGTGGCGACCGTTCGTCCTACAATGAGCAGTTCTTC
CDR3aa: CASSGDRSSYNEQFF

v_gene: TRBV14
d_gene: -
j_gene: TRBJ2-5
abundance: -
CDR3nt: TGTGCCAGCTCAATAGGACGACCTGGGACCCAGTACTTC
CDR3aa: CASSIGRPGTQYF

v_gene: TRBV29-1
d_gene: TRBD1
j_gene: TRBJ1-2
abundance: few
CDR3nt: TGCAGCGTTCGAGGACAGGGAGGCGGCTACACCTTC
CDR3aa: CSVRGQGGGYTF

v_gene: TRBV5-1
d_gene: TRBD1
j_gene: TRBJ2-5
abundance: -
CDR3nt: TGCGCCAGCAGCTTCGGGACAGGGGGCGAGGAGACCCAGTACTTC
CDR3aa: CASSFGTGGEETQYF

v_gene: TRBV19
d_gene: TRBD2
j_gene: TRBJ2-4
abundance: -
CDR3nt: TGTGCCAGTAGTATCGGACTAGCGGGATCTAAAAACATTCAGTACTTC
CDR3aa: CASSIGLAGSKNIQYF

v_gene: TRBV11-2
d_gene: -
j_gene: TRBJ2-4
abundance: -
CDR3nt: TGTGCCAGCAGCTCCACAGGGGAGGGAAACATTCAGTACTTC
CDR3aa: CASSSTGEGNIQYF

v_gene: TRBV2
d_gene: -
j_gene: TRBJ1-4
abundance: -
CDR3nt: TGTGCCAGCGCCGGGGGCGAGAATGAAAAACTGTTTTTT
CDR3aa: CASAGGENEKLFF

v_gene: TRBV10-3
d_gene: -
j_gene: TRBJ1-2
abundance: -
CDR3nt: TGTGCCATCAGTGAGCTGGACAGAAAAACTAACTATGGCTACACCTTC
CDR3aa: CAISELDRKTNYGYTF

v_gene: TRBV24-1
d_gene: -
j_gene: TRBJ2-1
abundance: -
CDR3nt: TGTGCCACCAGTGACCAACGCGCAACAGGGAGACTTGATCAGTTCTTC
CDR3aa: CATSDQRATGRLDQFF

v_gene: TRBV3-1
d_gene: -
j_gene: TRBJ2-7
abundance: -
CDR3nt: TGTGCCAGCAGCCAAGGGTCAGAAAGCTCCTACGAGCAGTACTTC
CDR3aa: CASSQGSESSYEQYF

v_gene: TRBV30
d_gene: TRBD2
j_gene: TRBJ2-1
abundance: -
CDR3nt: TGTGCCTGGAGGGGACTAGCGGTTTACAATGAGCAGTTCTTC
CDR3aa: CAWRGLAVYNEQFF

v_gene: TRBV3-1
d_gene: TRBD1
j_gene: TRBJ2-5
abundance: -
CDR3nt: TGTGCCAGCAGCCAAGAAGTAGCGACAGGGATTCAAGAGACCCAGTACTTC
CDR3aa: CASSQEVATGIQETQYF

v_gene: TRBV7-2
d_gene: -
j_gene: TRBJ2-5
abundance: -
CDR3nt: TGTGCTAGCAGCTTAGGTGGCCTCCAAGAGACCCAGTACTTC
CDR3aa: CASSLGGLQETQYF

v_gene: TRBV6-2/TRBV6-3
d_gene: -
j_gene: TRBJ1-2
abundance: -
CDR3nt: TGTGCCAGCAGTGCGACTCTCAGAACCTATGGCTACACCTTC
CDR3aa: CASSATLRTYGYTF

v_gene: TRBV7-8
d_gene: TRBD1
j_gene: TRBJ1-5
abundance: -
CDR3nt: TGTGCCAGCAGCTCCTCGGGACAGTTCGACGACGGCAATCAGCCCCAGCATTTT
CDR3aa: CASSSSGQFDDGNQPQHF

v_gene: TRBV25-1
d_gene: TRBD2
j_gene: TRBJ2-1
abundance: -
CDR3nt: TGTGCCAGCAGTGAATATGTCGGGACTAGCGGGCGCAGCAATGAGCAGTTCTTC
CDR3aa: CASSEYVGTSGRSNEQFF

v_gene: TRBV6-2/TRBV6-3
d_gene: -
j_gene: TRBJ1-2
abundance: -
CDR3nt: TGTGCCAGCAGCTCCGGGACCCTGATCGGCTACACCTTC
CDR3aa: CASSSGTLIGYTF

v_gene: TRBV6-1
d_gene: -
j_gene: TRBJ2-7
abundance: -
CDR3nt: TGTGCCAGCAGAGATCGGGGATCAGCACGCGAGCAGTACTTC
CDR3aa: CASRDRGSAREQYF